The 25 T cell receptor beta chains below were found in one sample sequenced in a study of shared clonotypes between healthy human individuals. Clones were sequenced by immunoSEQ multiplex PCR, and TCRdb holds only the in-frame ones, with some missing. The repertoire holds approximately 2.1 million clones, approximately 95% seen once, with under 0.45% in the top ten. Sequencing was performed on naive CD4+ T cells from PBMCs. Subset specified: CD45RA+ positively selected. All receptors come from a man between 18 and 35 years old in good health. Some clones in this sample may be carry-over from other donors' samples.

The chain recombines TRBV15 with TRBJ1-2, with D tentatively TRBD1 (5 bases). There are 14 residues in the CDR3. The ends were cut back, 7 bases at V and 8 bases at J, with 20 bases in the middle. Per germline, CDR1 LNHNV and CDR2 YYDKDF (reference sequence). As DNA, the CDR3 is TGTGCCACCAACTTAGGACACCTCATGGGCGGCTACACCTTC. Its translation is CATNLGHLMGGYTF.

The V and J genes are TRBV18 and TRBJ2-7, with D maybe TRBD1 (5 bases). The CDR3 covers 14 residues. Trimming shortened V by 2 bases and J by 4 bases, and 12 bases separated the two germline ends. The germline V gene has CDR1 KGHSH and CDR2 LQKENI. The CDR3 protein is CASSPLDTGYEQYF. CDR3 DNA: TGTGCCAGCTCACCATTGGACACCGGTTACGAGCAGTACTTC.

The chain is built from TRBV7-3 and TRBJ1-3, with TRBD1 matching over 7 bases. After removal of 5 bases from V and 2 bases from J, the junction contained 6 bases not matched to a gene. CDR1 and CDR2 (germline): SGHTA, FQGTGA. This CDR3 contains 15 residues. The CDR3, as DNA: TGTGCCAGCAGCGCACAGGGGTCTCCTGGAAACACCATATATTTT. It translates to CASSAQGSPGNTIYF.

CDR3 in DNA: TGTGCCAGCAGCCGCGGACTAATCACAGATACGCAGTATTTT. This encodes CASSRGLITDTQYF. The rearrangement uses TRBV7-2 and TRBJ2-3, with TRBD2 as a possible D gene (6 bases). V was trimmed by 5 bases and J by 2 bases, leaving 11 bases between them. The length of the CDR3 is 14 residues. The germline V gene has CDR1 SGHTA and CDR2 FQGNSA.

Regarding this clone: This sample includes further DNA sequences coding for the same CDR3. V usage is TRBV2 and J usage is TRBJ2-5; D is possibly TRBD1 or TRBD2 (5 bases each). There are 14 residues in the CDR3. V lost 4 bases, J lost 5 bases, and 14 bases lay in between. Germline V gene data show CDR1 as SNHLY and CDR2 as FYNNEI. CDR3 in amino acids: CASSADRGEETQYF. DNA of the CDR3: TGTGCCAGCAGTGCGGACCGAGGGGAGGAGACCCAGTACTTC.

The CDR3 spells CASSLSGSRFYEQYF. The CDR3 nucleotides are TGTGCCAGCAGTTTATCGGGCTCTCGGTTCTACGAGCAGTACTTC. The rearrangement joins TRBV28 to TRBJ2-7, with unresolved D. Germline V gene sequence: CDR1 MDHEN, CDR2 SYDVKM. This CDR3 contains 15 residues. The germline V and J ends were trimmed by 1 base and 3 bases, with 13 bases remaining between them. Together with reference TRBV28 and TRBJ2-7, the CDR3 gives the full variable domain: DVKVTQSSRYLVKRTGEKVFLECVQDMDHENMFWYRQDPGLGLRLIYFSYDVKMKEKGDIPEGYSVSREKKERFSLILESASTNQTSMYLCASSLSGSRFYEQYFGPGTRLTVT.

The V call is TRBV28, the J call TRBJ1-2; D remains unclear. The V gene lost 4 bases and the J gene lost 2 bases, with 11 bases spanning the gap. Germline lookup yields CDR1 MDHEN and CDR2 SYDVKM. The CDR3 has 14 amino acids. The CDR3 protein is CASSSGTTNYGYTF. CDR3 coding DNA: TGTGCCAGCAGTTCCGGTACAACAAACTATGGCTACACCTTC.

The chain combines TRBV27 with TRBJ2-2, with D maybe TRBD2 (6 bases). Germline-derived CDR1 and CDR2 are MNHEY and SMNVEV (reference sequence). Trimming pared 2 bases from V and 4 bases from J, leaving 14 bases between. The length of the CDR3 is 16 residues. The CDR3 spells CASSLEEGLSTGELFF. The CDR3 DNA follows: TGTGCCAGCAGTTTAGAGGAGGGGCTGAGCACCGGGGAGCTGTTTTTT.

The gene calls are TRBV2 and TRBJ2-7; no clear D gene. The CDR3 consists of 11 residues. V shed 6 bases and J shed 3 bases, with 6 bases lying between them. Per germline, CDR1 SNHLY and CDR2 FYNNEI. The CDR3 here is CASRPFYEQYF. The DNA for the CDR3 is TGTGCCAGCAGGCCCTTCTACGAGCAGTACTTC.

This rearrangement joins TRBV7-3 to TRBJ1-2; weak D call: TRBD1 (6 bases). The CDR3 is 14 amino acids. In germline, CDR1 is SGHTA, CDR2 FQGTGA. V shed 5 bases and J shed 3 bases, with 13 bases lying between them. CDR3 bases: TGTGCCAGCAGCCAGGGACACTATGACTATGGCTACACCTTC. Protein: CASSQGHYDYGYTF. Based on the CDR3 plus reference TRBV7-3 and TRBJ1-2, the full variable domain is GAGVSQTPSNKVTEKGKYVELRCDPISGHTALYWYRQSLGQGPEFLIYFQGTGAADDSGLPNDRFFAVRPEGSVSTLKIQRTERGDSAVYLCASSQGHYDYGYTFGSGTRLTVV.

Here the CDR3 reads CASSLVPTRANEQYF. The CDR3 DNA is TGTGCCAGCAGCTTAGTGCCGACCCGGGCAAACGAGCAGTACTTC. The V and J genes are TRBV11-2 and TRBJ2-7; no definite D call. The germline CDR1 and CDR2 sequences are SGHAT and FQNNGV. V lost 1 base and J lost 5, with 15 bases in between. The CDR3 is 15 amino acids.

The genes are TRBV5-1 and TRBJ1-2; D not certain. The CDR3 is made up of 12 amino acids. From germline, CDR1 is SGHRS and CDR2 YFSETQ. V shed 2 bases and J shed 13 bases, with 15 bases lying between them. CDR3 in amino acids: CASSLALDAVTF. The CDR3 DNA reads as TGCGCCAGCAGCTTAGCCCTCGACGCCGTCACCTTC.

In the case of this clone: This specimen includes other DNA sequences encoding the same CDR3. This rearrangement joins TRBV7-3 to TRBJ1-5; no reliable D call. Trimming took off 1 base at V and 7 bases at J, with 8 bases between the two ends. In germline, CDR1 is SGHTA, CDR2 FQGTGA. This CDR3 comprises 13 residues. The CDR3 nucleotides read TGTGCCAGCAGCTTAATCGGAGGACAGCCCCAGCATTTT. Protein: CASSLIGGQPQHF.

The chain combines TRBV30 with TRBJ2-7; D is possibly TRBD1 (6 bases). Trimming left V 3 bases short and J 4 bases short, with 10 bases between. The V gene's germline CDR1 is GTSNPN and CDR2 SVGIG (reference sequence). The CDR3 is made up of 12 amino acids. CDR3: CAWRGQLYEQYF. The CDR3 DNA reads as TGTGCCTGGAGAGGACAGCTATACGAGCAGTACTTC.

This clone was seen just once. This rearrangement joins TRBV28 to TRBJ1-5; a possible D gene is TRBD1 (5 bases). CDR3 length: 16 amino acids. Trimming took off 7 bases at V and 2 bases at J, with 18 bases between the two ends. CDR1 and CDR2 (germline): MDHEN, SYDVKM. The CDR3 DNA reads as TGTGCCAGCATCACCGGGGCTTTAGGAGGCAATCAGCCCCAGCATTTT. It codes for CASITGALGGNQPQHF.

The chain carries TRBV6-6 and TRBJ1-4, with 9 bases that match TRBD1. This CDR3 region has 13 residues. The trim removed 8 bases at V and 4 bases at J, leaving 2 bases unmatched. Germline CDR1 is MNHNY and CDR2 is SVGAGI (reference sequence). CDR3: CASGGQGNEKLFF. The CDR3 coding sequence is TGTGCCAGCGGGGGACAGGGTAATGAAAAACTGTTTTTT.

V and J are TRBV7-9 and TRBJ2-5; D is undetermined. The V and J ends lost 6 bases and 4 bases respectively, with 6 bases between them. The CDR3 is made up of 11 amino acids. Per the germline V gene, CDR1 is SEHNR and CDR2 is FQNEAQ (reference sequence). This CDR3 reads CASSVAETQYF. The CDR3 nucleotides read TGTGCCAGCAGTGTAGCAGAGACCCAGTACTTC.

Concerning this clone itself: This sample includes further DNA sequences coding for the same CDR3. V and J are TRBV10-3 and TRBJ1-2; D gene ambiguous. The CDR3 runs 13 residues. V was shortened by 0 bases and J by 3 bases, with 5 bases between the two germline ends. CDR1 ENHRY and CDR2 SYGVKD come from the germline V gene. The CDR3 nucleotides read TGTGCCATCAGTGAGTCTGGGGACTATGGCTACACCTTC. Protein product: CAISESGDYGYTF.

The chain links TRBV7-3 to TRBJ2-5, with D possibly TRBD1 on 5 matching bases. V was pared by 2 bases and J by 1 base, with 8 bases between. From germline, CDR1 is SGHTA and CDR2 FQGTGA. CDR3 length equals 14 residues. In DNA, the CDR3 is TGTGCCAGCAGCTTAGGGCAGGGCCAAGAGACCCAGTACTTC. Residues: CASSLGQGQETQYF.

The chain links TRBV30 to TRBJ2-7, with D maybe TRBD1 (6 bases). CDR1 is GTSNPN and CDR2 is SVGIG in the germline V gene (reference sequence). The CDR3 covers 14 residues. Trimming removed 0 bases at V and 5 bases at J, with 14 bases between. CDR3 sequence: CAWSVGRGSHEQYF. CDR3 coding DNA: TGTGCCTGGAGTGTCGGCAGGGGTTCTCACGAGCAGTACTTC.

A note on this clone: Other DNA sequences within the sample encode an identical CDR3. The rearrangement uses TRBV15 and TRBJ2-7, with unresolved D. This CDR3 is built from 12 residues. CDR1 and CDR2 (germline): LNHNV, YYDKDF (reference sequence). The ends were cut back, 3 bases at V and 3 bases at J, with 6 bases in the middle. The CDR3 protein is CATSSGGYEQYF. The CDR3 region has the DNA TGTGCCACCAGCAGTGGTGGCTACGAGCAGTACTTC.

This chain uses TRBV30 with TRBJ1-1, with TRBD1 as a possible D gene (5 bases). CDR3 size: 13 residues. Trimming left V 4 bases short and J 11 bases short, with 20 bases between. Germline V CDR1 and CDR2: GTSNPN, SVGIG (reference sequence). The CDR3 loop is CAWNSAREGEAFF. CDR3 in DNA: TGTGCCTGGAACAGCGCTCGCGAAGGGGAGGCTTTCTTT.

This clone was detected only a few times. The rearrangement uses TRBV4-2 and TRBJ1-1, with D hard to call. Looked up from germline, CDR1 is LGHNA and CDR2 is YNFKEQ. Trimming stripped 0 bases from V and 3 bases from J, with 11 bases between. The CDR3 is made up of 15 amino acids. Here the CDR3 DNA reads TGTGCCAGCAGCCAAGATACCAGGTGGGACACTGAAGCTTTCTTT. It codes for CASSQDTRWDTEAFF.

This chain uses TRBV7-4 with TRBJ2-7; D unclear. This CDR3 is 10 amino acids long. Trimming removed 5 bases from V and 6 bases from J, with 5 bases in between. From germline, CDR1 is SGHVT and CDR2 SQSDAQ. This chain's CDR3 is CASSVPEQYF. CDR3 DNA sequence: TGTGCCAGCAGCGTCCCCGAGCAGTACTTC.

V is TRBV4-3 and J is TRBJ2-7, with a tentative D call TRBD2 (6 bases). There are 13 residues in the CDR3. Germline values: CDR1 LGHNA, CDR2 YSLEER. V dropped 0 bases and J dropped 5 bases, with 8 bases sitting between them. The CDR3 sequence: CASSQEGGDEQYF. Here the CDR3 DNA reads TGCGCCAGCAGCCAAGAAGGCGGGGACGAGCAGTACTTC.